This T cell receptor beta chain stems from a study of Graves' ophthalmopathy and Graves' hyperthyroidism. Study-level points and caveats: Cross-validated, the 13-signature model showed 87.88%/81.08% sensitivity/specificity, and 80%/75% in the test set.

This clonotype was detected ten times or more. The antigen is undetermined. A follow-up of 18 months without ophthalmopathy meant that hyperthyroidism was stable. Hyperthyroidism patients were newly diagnosed, ill under 2 months, and aged 18 to 65 years. The authors isolated PBMCs from around 10 ml of fresh peripheral blood. Investigators amplified TCR beta CDR3 regions from RNA transcripts. First-round RT-PCR relied on HTBI primers, and a second-round multiplex PCR came next. One entry per CDR3 protein results from TCRdb running MiXCR on the multiplex PCR reads. The sample contains over 500,000 distinct CDR3 sequences, approximately 21% of which appear only once. V was pared by 5 bases and J by 2 bases, with 7 bases between. Germline CDR1 is GTSNPN and CDR2 is SVGIG (reference sequence). The CDR3 is 13 residues long.

Sequenced input: peripheral blood. The chain links TRBV30 to TRBJ1-6; D unresolved. The clonotype comes from a woman aged 18-29 years with stable Graves' hyperthyroidism. Some clones in this sample may be carry-over from other donors' samples. Written as DNA, the CDR3 is TGTGCCTGGGTGCTAACCTATAATTCACCCCTCCACTTT. This codes for CAWVLTYNSPLHF.